The 28 T cell receptor beta chains below were found in one sample sequenced in a study of blood T cells in healthy people across ages. Through a sample-barcoded 5' primer and a J-beta primer mix, a second PCR was run for roughly 6 to 12 cycles. TCRdb recomputed calls from the 5' RACE reads with MiXCR, one row per CDR3 protein. The table has roughly 1.7 million distinct CDR3 sequences, about 31% seen once; the top ten hold around 10%. The specimen was blood. These TCRs come from a woman in her 30s in good health.

The rearrangement uses TRBV9 and TRBJ2-2; D gene ambiguous. CDR1 and CDR2 from the germline V gene are SGDLS and YYNGEE. The CDR3 is 13 residues long. V lost 0 bases to trimming and J lost 3 bases, with 3 bases between them. The CDR3 region has the DNA TGTGCCAGCAGCGTAGACTACACCGGGGAGCTGTTTTTT. Translating gives CASSVDYTGELFF.

The chain links TRBV10-1 to TRBJ2-5; TRBD2 agrees at 7 bases. The germline CDR1 and CDR2 sequences are WNHNN and SYGVQD (reference sequence). The CDR3 is made up of 13 amino acids. The junction had 8 bases not matched to a gene; V was cut back by 4 bases and J by 9 bases. The CDR3 region has the DNA TGCGCCAGCAGTGCTAGCGGACCTGAGGCCCAGTACTTC. It codes for CASSASGPEAQYF.

The chain carries TRBV12-3 or TRBV12-4 and TRBJ1-2; TRBD1 matches 12 bases. V trimming: 7 bases; J trimming: 7 bases; junction bases outside the gene matches: 7. The CDR3 covers 14 residues. This CDR3 is CASNRDRGRGGYTF. CDR3 nucleotide sequence: TGTGCCAGCAATCGGGACAGGGGGCGGGGTGGCTACACCTTC.

V is TRBV7-9 and J is TRBJ1-5; D not certain. Germline-derived CDR1 and CDR2 are SEHNR and FQNEAQ (reference sequence). V lost 6 bases and J lost 7, with 13 bases in between. The CDR3 runs to 13 residues. The CDR3 DNA sequence: TGTGCCAGCAGTCGCGGACCTTCGCAGCCCCAGCATTTT. It specifies CASSRGPSQPQHF.

This clonotype has only a few counts. The J gene is TRBJ2-6, the V gene TRBV9, with 8 bases identical to TRBD1. The germline CDR1 and CDR2 sequences are SGDLS and YYNGEE. The junction had 9 bases not matched to a gene; V was cut back by 3 bases and J by 4 bases. The CDR3 loop spans 17 amino acids. CDR3 DNA sequence: TGTGCCAGCAGCGCTAGGACAGGGCGATCGGGGGCCAACGTCCTGACTTTC. This sequence encodes CASSARTGRSGANVLTF.

The gene calls are TRBV4-1 and TRBJ1-1, with 9 positions matching TRBD1. Trimming at V came to 4 bases and at J to 0 bases, leaving 9 bases not matched to a gene. CDR1 is MGHRA, CDR2 YSYEKL, per germline. This CDR3 contains 17 residues. The CDR3 DNA follows: TGCGCCAGCAGCCCCCTTGGACAGGGGCCGCTGAACACTGAAGCTTTCTTT. Amino acids: CASSPLGQGPLNTEAFF.

The gene calls are TRBV28 and TRBJ2-1; D unclear. Germline V gives CDR1 MDHEN, CDR2 SYDVKM. The CDR3 loop spans 14 amino acids. Trimming removed 5 bases at V and 5 bases at J, with 13 bases between. The CDR3 loop reads CASSARIFHNEQFF. The CDR3 bases are TGTGCCAGCAGTGCCAGGATTTTCCACAATGAGCAGTTCTTC.

The gene calls are TRBV7-9 and TRBJ2-5, with 7 bases lining up with TRBD2. Germline CDR1 reads SEHNR; CDR2 reads FQNEAQ (reference sequence). The CDR3 sequence is 15 residues long. With V trimmed by 6 bases and J by 1 base, 8 bases remained unmatched. The CDR3 bases are TGTGCCAGCAGTGGGGAGACTAGCCTCCAAGAGACCCAGTACTTC. This gives the protein CASSGETSLQETQYF.

The V gene is TRBV5-1, the J gene TRBJ2-5; maybe TRBD1 (5 bases). The CDR3 has 13 amino acids. Trimming cost V 4 bases and J 5 bases, with 12 bases left between them. Looked up from germline, CDR1 is SGHRS and CDR2 is YFSETQ. Here the CDR3 DNA reads TGCGCCAGCAGCATGGGGCCTGCGGAGACCCAGTACTTC. Translation: CASSMGPAETQYF.

There are a few counts of this clonotype. The chain uses TRBV20-1 and TRBJ2-1; 7 bases are shared with TRBD2. The trim removed 2 bases at V and 1 base at J, leaving 11 bases unmatched. Looked up from germline, CDR1 is DFQATT and CDR2 is SNEGSKA (reference sequence). CDR3 size: 17 residues. The CDR3 protein is CSARLMGGSPSYNEQFF. The CDR3 coding sequence is TGCAGTGCTAGACTGATGGGCGGGAGCCCATCCTACAATGAGCAGTTCTTC.

This clonotype came up a few times. This rearrangement joins TRBV18 to TRBJ2-1, with TRBD1 identical over 7 bases. The ends lost 4 bases at V and 5 bases at J; junction bases unmatched: 2. The CDR3 totals 13 residues. Germline CDR1 is KGHSH and CDR2 is LQKENI. CDR3 in DNA: TGTGCCAGCTCACGAGGGACAGACAATGAGCAGTTCTTC. Amino acid sequence: CASSRGTDNEQFF.

This clonotype was counted ten times or more. V and J are TRBV4-2 and TRBJ2-5; no firm D call. Germline lookup yields CDR1 LGHNA and CDR2 YNFKEQ. Trimming took 1 base from V and 1 from J, leaving 7 bases between them. The length of the CDR3 is 14 residues. CDR3: CASSQGDFQETQYF. The CDR3, as DNA: TGTGCCAGCAGCCAAGGAGACTTCCAAGAGACCCAGTACTTC.

This chain connects TRBV15 to TRBJ1-2; TRBD1 matches 8 bases. Germline V gene lookup returns CDR1 LNHNV and CDR2 YYDKDF (reference sequence). With V trimmed by 1 base and J by 7 bases, 17 bases remained unmatched. The CDR3 is 18 amino acids. CDR3 sequence reads: CATSRGLKANRGEIGYTF. DNA for the CDR3: TGTGCCACCAGCAGAGGCCTCAAGGCGAACAGGGGGGAGATTGGCTACACCTTC.

This chain links TRBV7-9 with TRBJ2-5, with 11 nucleotides matching TRBD2. V dropped 4 bases and J dropped 4; count of bases not matched to a gene: 11. The CDR3 has 17 amino acids. Germline V gives CDR1 SEHNR, CDR2 FQNEAQ (reference sequence). The CDR3 loop is CASSSQGSGGAGETQYF. In nucleotides, the CDR3 is TGTGCCAGCAGCTCCCAGGGTAGCGGGGGGGCAGGAGAGACCCAGTACTTC.

This clonotype was detected ten times or more. V gene TRBV13 combines with J gene TRBJ2-1, with a tentative D call TRBD1 (5 bases). The CDR3 has 15 residues. V was trimmed by 0 bases and J by 2 bases, leaving 8 bases between them. In germline, CDR1 is PRHDT, CDR2 FYEKMQ (reference sequence). The CDR3 DNA follows: TGTGCCAGCAGCTTAGGGGGGCACCCCTACAATGAGCAGTTCTTC. This sequence encodes CASSLGGHPYNEQFF. The full variable domain, with the rest looked up from reference TRBV13 and TRBJ2-1, is AAGVIQSPRHLIKEKRETATLKCYPIPRHDTVYWYQQGPGQDPQFLISFYEKMQSDKGSIPDRFSAQQFSDYHSELNMSSLELGDSALYFCASSLGGHPYNEQFFGPGTRLTVL.

The CDR3 loop reads CASSRDGGPPTDTQYF. The CDR3 coding sequence is TGCGCCAGCAGCCGGGACGGGGGCCCGCCCACAGATACGCAGTATTTT. The rearrangement links TRBV5-1 to TRBJ2-3; the D call may be TRBD1 or TRBD2 (6 bases each). V was clipped by 4 bases and J by 2 bases, with 17 bases between them. Germline CDR1 is SGHRS and CDR2 is YFSETQ. CDR3 length: 16 residues. The complete variable domain, with remaining parts taken from reference TRBV5-1 and TRBJ2-3, reads KAGVTQTPRYLIKTRGQQVTLSCSPISGHRSVSWYQQTPGQGLQFLFEYFSETQRNKGNFPGRFSGRQFSNSRSEMNVSTLELGDSALYLCASSRDGGPPTDTQYFGPGTRLTVL.

This clonotype was picked up a small number of times. The gene calls are TRBV5-1 and TRBJ2-7; the D is unclear. Per the germline V gene, CDR1 is SGHRS and CDR2 is YFSETQ. This CDR3 has 17 amino acids. V dropped 0 bases and J dropped 2 bases, with 18 bases sitting between them. The CDR3 DNA reads TGCGCCAGCAGCTTGGGAGAAAACGGACGGATAACCTACGAGCAGTACTTC. Its protein is CASSLGENGRITYEQYF.

Many counts were recorded for this clonotype. The chain links TRBV5-1 to TRBJ2-5, with 7 bases matching TRBD1. V lost 4 bases to trimming and J lost 2 bases; unmatched junction nucleotides: 8. CDR1 is SGHRS and CDR2 is YFSETQ in the germline V gene. The CDR3 covers 15 residues. CDR3 sequence reads: CASSPYGTAQETQYF. CDR3 coding DNA: TGCGCCAGCAGCCCCTATGGGACAGCACAAGAGACCCAGTACTTC.

This clonotype was found many times. As DNA, the CDR3 is TGCACCTCGTCGGGTCTAACAGATTCCCTTGGCTACACCTTC. Encoded protein: CTSSGLTDSLGYTF. The rearrangement links TRBV29-1 to TRBJ1-2; D gene ambiguous. Germline V gene lookup returns CDR1 SQVTM and CDR2 ANQGSEA. This CDR3 region has 14 residues.

Only a few counts were recorded for this clonotype. A read error may be the cause here, since a much bigger clone is one base away. CDR3 bases: TGTGCCAGCAGCCAAACTAGCGGATCCTGCGAGCAGTACTTC. Translation gives CASSQTSGSCEQYF. The chain couples TRBV4-2 to TRBJ2-7; TRBD2 matches at 8 bases. This CDR3 comprises 14 residues. Germline values: CDR1 LGHNA, CDR2 YNFKEQ.

The chain recombines TRBV12-3 or TRBV12-4 with TRBJ1-2, with D tentatively TRBD1 (5 bases). Trimming stripped 5 bases from V and 7 bases from J, with 14 bases between. This CDR3 spans 13 amino acids. DNA of the CDR3: TGTGCCAGCAGTCCCGGGACCAACCTTGGCTACACCTTC. This gives the protein CASSPGTNLGYTF.

This clonotype was seen only a few times. The chain recombines TRBV28 with TRBJ1-1, with D possibly matching TRBD1 (5 bases). V lost 5 bases to trimming and J lost 2 bases, with 18 bases between them. The CDR3 runs 16 residues. CDR1 is MDHEN and CDR2 is SYDVKM in the germline V gene. CDR3 nucleotides: TGTGCCAGCAGTCATACCAAACAGGTTTCCAACACTGAAGCTTTCTTT. Its protein is CASSHTKQVSNTEAFF.

The rearrangement uses TRBV7-9 and TRBJ2-7, with 14 bases matching TRBD2. Germline V gene lookup returns CDR1 SEHNR and CDR2 FQNEAQ (reference sequence). The junction had 11 bases not matched to a gene; V was cut back by 4 bases and J by 3 bases. The CDR3 is 18 residues long. Here the CDR3 reads CASSSPRGLAGVFYEQYF. CDR3 DNA: TGTGCCAGCAGCTCGCCTAGGGGACTAGCGGGGGTGTTCTACGAGCAGTACTTC.

This clonotype was seen a handful of times. The genes are TRBV20-1 and TRBJ2-3; 8 bases match TRBD2. Germline lookup yields CDR1 DFQATT and CDR2 SNEGSKA (reference sequence). V lost 1 base to trimming and J lost 2 bases; unmatched junction nucleotides: 8. The CDR3 covers 16 residues. CDR3 in amino acids: CSARGLIAGPTDTQYF. For the CDR3, the DNA is TGCAGTGCTAGAGGGCTTATAGCGGGACCCACAGATACGCAGTATTTT.

This clonotype has a single count. This chain joins TRBV4-1 and TRBJ1-5; weak D call: TRBD1 (5 bases). The germline V gene encodes CDR1 MGHRA and CDR2 YSYEKL. Trimming took 1 base from V and 1 from J, leaving 11 bases between them. The CDR3 length is 16 residues. In nucleotides, the CDR3 is TGCGCCAGCAGCCAAGGGTCAGGGAGAAGCAATCAGCCCCAGCATTTT. It is translated as CASSQGSGRSNQPQHF.

A word on this clonotype: A much larger clone differs by one base, so this may be a read error. V is TRBV6-2 or TRBV6-3 and J is TRBJ2-1; 8 bases fit TRBD2. Trimming took 6 bases from V and 4 from J; bases not matched to a gene: 5. Germline V gene sequence: CDR1 MNHEY, CDR2 SVGEGT. CDR3 size: 14 residues. CDR3 sequence reads: CASRWGLGYNEQFF. The CDR3, as DNA: TGTGCCAGCAGGTGGGGACTAGGGTACAATGAGCAGTTCTTC.

The chain combines TRBV7-9 with TRBJ1-2, with 11 positions matching TRBD1. The CDR3 is 14 residues long. The V gene end was trimmed by 4 bases and the J gene end by 7 bases; junction bases not matched to a gene: 5. From germline, CDR1 is SEHNR and CDR2 FQNEAQ (reference sequence). CDR3 DNA: TGTGCCAGCAGCTACCTGGACAGGGGGCTTGGCTACACCTTC. Residues: CASSYLDRGLGYTF.

In this sample, this clonotype turned up many times. The chain combines TRBV29-1 with TRBJ2-5, with 9 bases lining up with TRBD1. This CDR3 is 18 amino acids long. Germline CDR1 reads SQVTM; CDR2 reads ANQGSEA. V gave up 0 bases and J gave up 2 bases; unmatched junction bases: 13. The CDR3 DNA follows: TGCAGCGTTGAAGATGGCCGGACAGGGGCTCGACTTCAAGAGACCCAGTACTTC. This encodes CSVEDGRTGARLQETQYF.